This T cell receptor (beta chain) appears in the sequencing data of a study of T cell changes during pregnancy in multiple sclerosis. CDR1 and CDR2 from the germline V gene are KGHSH and LQKENI. After removal of 2 bases from V and 1 base from J, the junction contained 7 bases not matched to a gene. The CDR3 runs to 17 residues. The assay was immunoSEQ multiplex PCR, and TCRdb's table has in-frame clones only and misses some. The sample includes roughly 39,000 clones, about nine tenths seen only once; the top ten take roughly 0.38%. Sequenced material: CD4+ T cells from peripheral blood mononuclear cells, taken after pregnancy. This receptor was taken from a female donor in good health, enrolled as a control in a pregnancy study. This chain connects TRBV18 to TRBJ1-3, with 8 bases fitting TRBD1. CDR3 in amino acids: CASSPNTGGRSGNTIYF. In nucleotides, the CDR3 is TGTGCCAGCTCACCAAATACAGGGGGGAGATCTGGAAACACCATATATTTT.